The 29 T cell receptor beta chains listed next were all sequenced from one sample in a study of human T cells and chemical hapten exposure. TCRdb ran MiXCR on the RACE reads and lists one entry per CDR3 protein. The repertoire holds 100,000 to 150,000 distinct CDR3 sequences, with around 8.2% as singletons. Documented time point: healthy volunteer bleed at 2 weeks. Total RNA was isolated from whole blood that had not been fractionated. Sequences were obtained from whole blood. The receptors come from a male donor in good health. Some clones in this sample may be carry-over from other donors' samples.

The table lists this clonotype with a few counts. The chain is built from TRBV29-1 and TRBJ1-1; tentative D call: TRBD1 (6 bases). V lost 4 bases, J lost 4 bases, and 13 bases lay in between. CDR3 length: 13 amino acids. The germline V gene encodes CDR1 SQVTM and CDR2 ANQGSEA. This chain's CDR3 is CSVGQQGLTEAFF. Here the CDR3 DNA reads TGCAGCGTTGGTCAGCAGGGGCTCACTGAAGCTTTCTTT.

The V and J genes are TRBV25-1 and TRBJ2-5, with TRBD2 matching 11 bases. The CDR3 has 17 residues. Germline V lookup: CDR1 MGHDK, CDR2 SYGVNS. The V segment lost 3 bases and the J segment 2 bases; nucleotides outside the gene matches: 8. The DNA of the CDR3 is TGTGCCAGCAGTGAGCACCAGGGACTAGCGGTACAAGAGACCCAGTACTTC. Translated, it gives CASSEHQGLAVQETQYF. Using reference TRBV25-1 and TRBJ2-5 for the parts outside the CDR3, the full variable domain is EADIYQTPRYLVIGTGKKITLECSQTMGHDKMYWYQQDPGMELHLIHYSYGVNSTEKGDLSSESTVSRIRTEHFPLTLESARPSHTSQYLCASSEHQGLAVQETQYFGPGTRLLVL.

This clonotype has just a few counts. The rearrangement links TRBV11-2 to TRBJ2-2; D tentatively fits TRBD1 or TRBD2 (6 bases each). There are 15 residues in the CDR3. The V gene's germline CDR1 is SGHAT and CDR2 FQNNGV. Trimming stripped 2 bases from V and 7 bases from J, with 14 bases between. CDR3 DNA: TGTGCCAGCAGCTTATATGAGGGGGGAGGCGGGGAGCTGTTTTTT. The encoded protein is CASSLYEGGGGELFF.

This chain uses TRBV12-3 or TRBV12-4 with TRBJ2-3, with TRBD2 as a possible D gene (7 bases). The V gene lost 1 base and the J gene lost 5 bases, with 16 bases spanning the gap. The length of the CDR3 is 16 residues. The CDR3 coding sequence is TGTGCCAGCAGTTTAGGAGGGGGGGGCCGGGGAGATACGCAGTATTTT. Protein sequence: CASSLGGGGRGDTQYF.

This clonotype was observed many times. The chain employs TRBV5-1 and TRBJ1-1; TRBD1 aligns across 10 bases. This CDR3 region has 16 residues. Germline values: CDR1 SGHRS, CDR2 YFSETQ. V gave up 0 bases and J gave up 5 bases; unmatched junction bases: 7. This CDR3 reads CASSLAGGQGLTEAFF. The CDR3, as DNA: TGCGCCAGCAGCTTGGCCGGGGGACAGGGGTTGACTGAAGCTTTCTTT.

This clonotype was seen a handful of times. CDR3 sequence (DNA): TGCAGTGCGCCTCCCCGGGACAGGGGCCACGAGCAGTACTTC. Protein product: CSAPPRDRGHEQYF. The genes are TRBV20-1 and TRBJ2-7, with 10 positions matching TRBD1. With 6 bases clipped from V and 5 bases from J, the junction kept 10 bases outside the gene matches. The CDR3 is 14 amino acids. Germline-derived CDR1 and CDR2 are DFQATT and SNEGSKA (reference sequence).

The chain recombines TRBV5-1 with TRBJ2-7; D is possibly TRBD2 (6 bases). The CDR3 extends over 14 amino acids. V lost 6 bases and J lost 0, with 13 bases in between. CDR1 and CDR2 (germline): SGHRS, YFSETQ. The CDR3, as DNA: TGCGCCAGCAAGCCCGGGGGTAGCTCCTACGAGCAGTACTTC. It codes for CASKPGGSSYEQYF.

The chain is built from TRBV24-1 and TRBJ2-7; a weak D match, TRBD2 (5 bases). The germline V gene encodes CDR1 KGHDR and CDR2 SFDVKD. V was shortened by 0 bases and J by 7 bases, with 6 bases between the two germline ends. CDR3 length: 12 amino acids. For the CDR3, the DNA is TGTGCCACCAGTGATTTGTCGGGGGAGCAGTACTTC. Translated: CATSDLSGEQYF.

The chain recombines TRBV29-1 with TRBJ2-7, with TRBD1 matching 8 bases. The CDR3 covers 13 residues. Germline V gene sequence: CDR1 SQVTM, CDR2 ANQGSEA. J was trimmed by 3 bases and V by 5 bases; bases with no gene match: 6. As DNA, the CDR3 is TGCAGCGTTTTTCTTGGACAGGGCTACGAGCAGTACTTC. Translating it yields CSVFLGQGYEQYF.

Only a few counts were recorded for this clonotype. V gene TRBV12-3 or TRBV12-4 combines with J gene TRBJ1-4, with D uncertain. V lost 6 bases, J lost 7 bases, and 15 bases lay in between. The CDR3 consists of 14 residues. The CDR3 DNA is TGTGCCAGCAGCCGAGACGGAGGTGGTGAAAAACTGTTTTTT. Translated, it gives CASSRDGGGEKLFF.

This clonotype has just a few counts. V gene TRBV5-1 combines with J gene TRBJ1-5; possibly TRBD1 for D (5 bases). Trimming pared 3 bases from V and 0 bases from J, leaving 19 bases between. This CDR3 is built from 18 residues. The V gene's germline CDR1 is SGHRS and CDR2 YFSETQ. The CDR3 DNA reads TGCGCCAGCAGCTCCAAACGGGGCTACCCTTCTAGCAATCAGCCCCAGCATTTT. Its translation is CASSSKRGYPSSNQPQHF.

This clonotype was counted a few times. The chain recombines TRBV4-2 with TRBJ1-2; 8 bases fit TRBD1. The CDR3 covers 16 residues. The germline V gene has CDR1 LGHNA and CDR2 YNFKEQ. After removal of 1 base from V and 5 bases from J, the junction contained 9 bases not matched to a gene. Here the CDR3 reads CASSQVQGRGLYGYTF. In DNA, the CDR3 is TGTGCCAGCAGCCAAGTTCAAGGCAGGGGGCTTTATGGCTACACCTTC.

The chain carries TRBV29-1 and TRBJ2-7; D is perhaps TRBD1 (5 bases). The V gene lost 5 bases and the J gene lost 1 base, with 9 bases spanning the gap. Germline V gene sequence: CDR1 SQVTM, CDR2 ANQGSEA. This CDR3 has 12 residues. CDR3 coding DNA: TGCAGCGTTAAGTACAGGTCCTACGAGCAGTACTTC. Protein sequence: CSVKYRSYEQYF.

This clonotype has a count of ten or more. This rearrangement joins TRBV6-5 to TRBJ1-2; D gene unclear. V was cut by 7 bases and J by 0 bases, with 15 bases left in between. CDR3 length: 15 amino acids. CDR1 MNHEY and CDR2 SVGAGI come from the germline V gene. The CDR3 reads CASTTDWATNYGYTF. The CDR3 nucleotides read TGTGCCAGCACGACGGACTGGGCGACTAACTATGGCTACACCTTC.

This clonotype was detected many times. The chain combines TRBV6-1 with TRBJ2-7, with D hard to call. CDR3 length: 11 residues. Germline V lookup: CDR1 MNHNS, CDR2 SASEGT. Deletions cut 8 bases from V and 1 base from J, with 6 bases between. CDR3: CASRASYEQYF. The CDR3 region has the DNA TGTGCCAGCCGGGCTTCCTACGAGCAGTACTTC.

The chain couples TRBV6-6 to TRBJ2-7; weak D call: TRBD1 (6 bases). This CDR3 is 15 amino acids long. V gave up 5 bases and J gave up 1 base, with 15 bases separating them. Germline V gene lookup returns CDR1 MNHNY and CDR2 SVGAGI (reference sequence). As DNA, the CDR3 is TGTGCCAGCAGTCCCAGGGGCGGAGATTCCTACGAGCAGTACTTC. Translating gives CASSPRGGDSYEQYF.

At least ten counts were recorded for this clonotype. The CDR3 here is CSARVDGGETQYF. The CDR3 DNA follows: TGCAGTGCTAGAGTTGATGGGGGAGAGACCCAGTACTTC. This sequence joins TRBV20-1 and TRBJ2-5; possibly TRBD1 or TRBD2 for D (5 bases each). Trimming pared 1 base from V and 4 bases from J, leaving 10 bases between. CDR1 and CDR2 from the germline V gene are DFQATT and SNEGSKA (reference sequence). The CDR3 is 13 residues long.

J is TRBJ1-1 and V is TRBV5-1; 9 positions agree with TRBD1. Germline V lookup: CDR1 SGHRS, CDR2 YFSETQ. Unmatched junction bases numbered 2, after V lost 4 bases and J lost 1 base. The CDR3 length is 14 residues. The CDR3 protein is CASSGTGPNTEAFF. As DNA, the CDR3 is TGCGCCAGCAGCGGGACAGGGCCGAACACTGAAGCTTTCTTT.

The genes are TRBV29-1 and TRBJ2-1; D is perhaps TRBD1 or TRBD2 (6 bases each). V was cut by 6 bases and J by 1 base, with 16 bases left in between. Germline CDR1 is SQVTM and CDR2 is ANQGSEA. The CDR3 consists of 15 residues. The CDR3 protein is CSVADRGGSYNEQFF. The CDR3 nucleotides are TGCAGCGTCGCAGACAGAGGGGGGTCCTACAATGAGCAGTTCTTC.

CDR3 sequence (DNA): TGCAGTGCTAGAGATTTCCGGGGGGGGGCAGATACGCAGTATTTT. It is translated as CSARDFRGGADTQYF. This chain connects TRBV20-1 to TRBJ2-3; 8 nucleotides match TRBD2. Germline-derived CDR1 and CDR2 are DFQATT and SNEGSKA (reference sequence). The CDR3 extends over 15 amino acids. Germline trimming cut 0 bases from V and 4 bases from J; bases unmatched to any gene: 6.

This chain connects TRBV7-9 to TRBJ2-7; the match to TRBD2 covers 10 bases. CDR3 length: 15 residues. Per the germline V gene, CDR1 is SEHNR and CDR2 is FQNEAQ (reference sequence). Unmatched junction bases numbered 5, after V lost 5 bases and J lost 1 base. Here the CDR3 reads CASSPTSGKSYEQYF. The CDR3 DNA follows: TGTGCCAGCAGCCCTACTAGCGGGAAGTCCTACGAGCAGTACTTC.

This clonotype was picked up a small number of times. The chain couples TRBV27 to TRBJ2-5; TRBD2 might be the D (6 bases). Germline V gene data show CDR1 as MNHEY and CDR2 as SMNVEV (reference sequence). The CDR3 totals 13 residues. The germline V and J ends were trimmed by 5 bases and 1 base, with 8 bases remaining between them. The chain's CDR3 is CASSRGVQETQYF. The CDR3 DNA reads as TGTGCCAGCAGTCGCGGGGTCCAAGAGACCCAGTACTTC.

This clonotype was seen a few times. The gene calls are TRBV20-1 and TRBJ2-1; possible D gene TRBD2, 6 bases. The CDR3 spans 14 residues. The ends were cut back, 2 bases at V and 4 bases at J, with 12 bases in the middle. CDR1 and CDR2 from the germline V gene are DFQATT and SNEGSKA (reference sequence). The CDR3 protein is CSARRSGGYNEQFF. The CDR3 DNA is TGCAGTGCTAGAAGGTCCGGGGGATACAATGAGCAGTTCTTC.

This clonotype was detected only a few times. The CDR3 is CSARLADAEQYF. DNA of the CDR3: TGCAGTGCTAGGTTAGCGGACGCCGAGCAGTACTTC. V and J are TRBV20-1 and TRBJ2-7, with a weak D call TRBD2 (6 bases). The V end was cut by 3 bases, the J end by 6 bases, with 12 bases between. The CDR3 has 12 residues. The germline V gene encodes CDR1 DFQATT and CDR2 SNEGSKA (reference sequence).

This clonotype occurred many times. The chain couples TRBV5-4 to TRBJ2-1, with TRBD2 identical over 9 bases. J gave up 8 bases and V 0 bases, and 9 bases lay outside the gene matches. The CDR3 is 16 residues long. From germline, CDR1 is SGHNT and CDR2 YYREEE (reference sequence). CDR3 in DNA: TGTGCCAGCAGCTTGGACGGCGGGGGGGCCGTATATGAGCAGTTCTTC. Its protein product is CASSLDGGGAVYEQFF.

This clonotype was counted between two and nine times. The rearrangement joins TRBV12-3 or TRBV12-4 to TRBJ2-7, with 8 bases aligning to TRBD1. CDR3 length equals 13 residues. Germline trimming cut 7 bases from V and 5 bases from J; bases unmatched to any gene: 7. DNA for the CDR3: TGTGCCAGCACGTGGACAGGGTCCCACGAGCAGTACTTC. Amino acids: CASTWTGSHEQYF.

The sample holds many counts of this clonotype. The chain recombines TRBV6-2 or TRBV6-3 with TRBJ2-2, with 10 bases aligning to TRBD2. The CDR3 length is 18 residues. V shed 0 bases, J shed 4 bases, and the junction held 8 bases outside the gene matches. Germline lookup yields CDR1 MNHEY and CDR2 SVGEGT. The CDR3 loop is CASSYSPSGGPGTGELFF. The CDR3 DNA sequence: TGTGCCAGCAGTTACTCGCCTAGCGGGGGACCCGGCACCGGGGAGCTGTTTTTT.

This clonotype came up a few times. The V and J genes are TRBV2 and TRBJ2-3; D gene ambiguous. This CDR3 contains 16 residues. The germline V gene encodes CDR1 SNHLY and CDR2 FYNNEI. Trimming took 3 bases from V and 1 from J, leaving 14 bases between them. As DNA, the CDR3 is TGTGCCAGCAGTGACTCCCACGTGTCCCGCACAGATACGCAGTATTTT. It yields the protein CASSDSHVSRTDTQYF.

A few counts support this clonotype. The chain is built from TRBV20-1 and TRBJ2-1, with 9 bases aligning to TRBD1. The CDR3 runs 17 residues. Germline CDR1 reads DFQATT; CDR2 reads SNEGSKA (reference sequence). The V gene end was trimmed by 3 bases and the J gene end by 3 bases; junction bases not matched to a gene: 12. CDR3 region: CSASYRGPGYYYNEQFF. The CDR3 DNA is TGCAGTGCTAGTTACAGGGGGCCCGGGTACTACTACAATGAGCAGTTCTTC.